Following are 8 T cell receptor beta chains from one sample sequenced in a study of blood T cell repertoires in COVID-19. Clones were sequenced by immunoSEQ multiplex PCR, and TCRdb holds only the in-frame ones, with some missing. Here the sample spans 300,000 to 450,000 clones, 80% to 90% being singletons. The sequenced sample was PBMCs or T cells enriched from blood (not recorded which). The receptor set was obtained from a man aged 18-30 years who had recovered from COVID-19.

The chain is built from TRBV2 and TRBJ2-7; TRBD1 matches at 7 bases. CDR3 length: 13 amino acids. Trimming took 5 bases from V and 2 from J; bases not matched to a gene: 3. Germline loops: CDR1 SNHLY, CDR2 FYNNEI. CDR3 nucleotide sequence: TGTGCCAGCAGTCGGACAGGAGCCTACGAGCAGTACTTC. Its protein is CASSRTGAYEQYF.

This clone was picked up one time. V usage is TRBV18 and J usage is TRBJ1-1; a weak D match, TRBD1 (5 bases). Trimming stripped 4 bases from V and 3 bases from J, with 12 bases between. The CDR3 length is 14 residues. The germline gives CDR1 KGHSH, CDR2 LQKENI. Here the CDR3 reads CASSQAAGDTEAFF. The CDR3 bases are TGTGCCAGCTCACAGGCGGCGGGGGACACTGAAGCTTTCTTT.

CDR3 bases: TGTGCCAGTAGTGAATGGACAGGGCTTGACGAGACCCAGTACTTC. Its protein is CASSEWTGLDETQYF. The V gene is TRBV19, the J gene TRBJ2-5, with 8 bases aligning to TRBD1. With V trimmed by 5 bases and J by 5 bases, 10 bases remained unmatched. Germline CDR1 LNHDA, CDR2 SQIVND (reference sequence). CDR3 size: 15 residues. The variable domain in full, with the rest retrieved from reference TRBV19 and TRBJ2-5, is DGGITQSPKYLFRKEGQNVTLSCEQNLNHDAMYWYRQDPGQGLRLIYYSQIVNDFQKGDIAEGYSVSREKKESFPLTVTSAQKNPTAFYLCASSEWTGLDETQYFGPGTRLLVL.

CDR3 region: CASSPQLAGGLWFF. CDR3 nucleotide sequence: TGTGCCAGCTCACCTCAACTAGCGGGGGGTCTTTGGTTCTTC. The chain links TRBV18 to TRBJ2-1; 12 positions agree with TRBD2. CDR3 length: 14 residues. Germline lookup yields CDR1 KGHSH and CDR2 LQKENI. Trimming took 3 bases from V and 15 from J; bases not matched to a gene: 9.

This clone has more than one count but fewer than ten. The V and J genes are TRBV19 and TRBJ2-7; the D gene is possibly TRBD2 (5 bases). CDR1 and CDR2 (germline): LNHDA, SQIVND (reference sequence). V lost 4 bases and J lost 2, with 15 bases in between. The CDR3 covers 15 residues. The CDR3 DNA reads as TGTGCCAGTAGTAAGGAGCGGTATACAACCTACGAGCAGTACTTC. It yields the protein CASSKERYTTYEQYF.

V gene TRBV27 combines with J gene TRBJ1-1; D is perhaps TRBD1 (6 bases). The V end was cut by 8 bases, the J end by 4 bases, with 14 bases between. The CDR3 consists of 13 residues. In germline, CDR1 is MNHEY, CDR2 SMNVEV (reference sequence). CDR3: CASWYKGGTEAFF. The CDR3 DNA follows: TGTGCCAGCTGGTATAAAGGGGGCACTGAAGCTTTCTTT.

The chain is built from TRBV3-1 (or the pseudogene TRBV3-2) and TRBJ2-2; 10 bases fit TRBD1. Germline V gives CDR1 LGHDT, CDR2 YNNKEL (reference sequence). CDR3 size: 16 residues. J lost 5 bases, V lost 3 bases, and 6 bases had no gene match. The CDR3 nucleotides read TGTGCCAGCAGCCACGGGACAGGGGCCAGAACCGGGGAGCTGTTTTTT. Encoded protein: CASSHGTGARTGELFF.

The chain recombines TRBV5-1 with TRBJ1-1, with TRBD1 matching 9 bases. The CDR3 sequence is 15 residues long. After removal of 4 bases from V and 1 base from J, the junction contained 5 bases not matched to a gene. Per germline, CDR1 SGHRS and CDR2 YFSETQ. DNA for the CDR3: TGCGCCAGCAGCCCGGGACAGGGTCCGAACACTGAAGCTTTCTTT. This codes for CASSPGQGPNTEAFF.